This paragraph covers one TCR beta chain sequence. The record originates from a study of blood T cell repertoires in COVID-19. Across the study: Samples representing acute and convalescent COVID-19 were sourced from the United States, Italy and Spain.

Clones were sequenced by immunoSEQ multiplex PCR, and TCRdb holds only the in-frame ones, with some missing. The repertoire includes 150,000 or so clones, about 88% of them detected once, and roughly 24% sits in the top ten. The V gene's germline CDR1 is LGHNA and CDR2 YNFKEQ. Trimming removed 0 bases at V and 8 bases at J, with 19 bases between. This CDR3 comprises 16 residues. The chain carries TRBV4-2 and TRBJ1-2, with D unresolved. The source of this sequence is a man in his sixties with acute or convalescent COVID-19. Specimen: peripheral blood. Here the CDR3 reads CASSQDHSSYRGGYTF. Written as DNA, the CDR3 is TGTGCCAGCAGCCAAGATCACAGTTCATACCGCGGGGGCTACACCTTC.